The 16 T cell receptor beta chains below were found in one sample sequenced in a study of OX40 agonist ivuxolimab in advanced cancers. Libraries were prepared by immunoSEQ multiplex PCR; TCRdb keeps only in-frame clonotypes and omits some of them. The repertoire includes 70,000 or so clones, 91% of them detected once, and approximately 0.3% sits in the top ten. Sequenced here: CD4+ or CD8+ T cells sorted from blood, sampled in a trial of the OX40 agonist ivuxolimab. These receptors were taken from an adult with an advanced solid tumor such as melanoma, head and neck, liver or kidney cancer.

Written as DNA, the CDR3 is TGTGCCAGCAGGACCGGCCTAAACTATGGCTACACCTTC. Protein: CASRTGLNYGYTF. The V gene is TRBV6-5, the J gene TRBJ1-2; D call uncertain. CDR3 length: 13 residues. The germline CDR1 and CDR2 sequences are MNHEY and SVGAGI. Trimming shortened V by 6 bases and J by 2 bases, and 10 bases separated the two germline ends.

The CDR3 DNA follows: TGTGCCAGCAGCGCCACAGGGGACAGGAATGAAGCTTTCTTT. Amino acid sequence: CASSATGDRNEAFF. The chain joins TRBV5-4 to TRBJ1-1; 8 bases align to TRBD1. Germline V lookup: CDR1 SGHNT, CDR2 YYREEE (reference sequence). Losses at the gene ends were 4 bases for V and 7 bases for J; bases not matched to a gene: 9. The CDR3 spans 14 residues. The whole variable domain, remainder taken from reference TRBV5-4 and TRBJ1-1, is ETGVTQSPTHLIKTRGQQVTLRCSSQSGHNTVSWYQQALGQGPQFIFQYYREEENGRGNFPPRFSGLQFPNYSSELNVNALELDDSALYLCASSATGDRNEAFFGQGTRLTVV.

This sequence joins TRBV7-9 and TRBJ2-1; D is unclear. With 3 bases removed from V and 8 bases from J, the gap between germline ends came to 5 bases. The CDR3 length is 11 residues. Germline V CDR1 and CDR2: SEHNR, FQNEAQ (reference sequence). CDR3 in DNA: TGTGCCAGCAGCTTGAACCATGAGCAGTTCTTC. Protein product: CASSLNHEQFF.

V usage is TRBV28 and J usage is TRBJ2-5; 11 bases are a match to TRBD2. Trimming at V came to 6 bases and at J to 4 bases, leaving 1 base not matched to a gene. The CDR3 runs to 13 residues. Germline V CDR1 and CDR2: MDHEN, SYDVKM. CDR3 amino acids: CASRTSGRETQYF. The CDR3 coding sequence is TGTGCCAGCAGAACTAGCGGGAGAGAGACCCAGTACTTC.

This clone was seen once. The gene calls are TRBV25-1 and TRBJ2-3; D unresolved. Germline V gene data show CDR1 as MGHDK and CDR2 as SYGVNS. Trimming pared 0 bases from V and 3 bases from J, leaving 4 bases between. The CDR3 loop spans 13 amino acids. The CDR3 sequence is CASSEYGTDTQYF. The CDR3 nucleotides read TGTGCCAGCAGTGAATATGGTACAGATACGCAGTATTTT.

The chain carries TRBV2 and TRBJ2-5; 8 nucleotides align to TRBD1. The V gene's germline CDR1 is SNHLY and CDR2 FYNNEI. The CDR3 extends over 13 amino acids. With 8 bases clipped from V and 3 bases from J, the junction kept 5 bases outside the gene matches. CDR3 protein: CASVRGREETQYF. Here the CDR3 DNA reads TGTGCCAGCGTCAGGGGGCGCGAAGAGACCCAGTACTTC.

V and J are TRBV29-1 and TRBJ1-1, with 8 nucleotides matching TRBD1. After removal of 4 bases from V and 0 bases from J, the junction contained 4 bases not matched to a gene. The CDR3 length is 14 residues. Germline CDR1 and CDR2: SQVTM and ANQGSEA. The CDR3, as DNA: TGCAGCGTTGGTACAGGGGGTCTGAACACTGAAGCTTTCTTT. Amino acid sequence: CSVGTGGLNTEAFF.

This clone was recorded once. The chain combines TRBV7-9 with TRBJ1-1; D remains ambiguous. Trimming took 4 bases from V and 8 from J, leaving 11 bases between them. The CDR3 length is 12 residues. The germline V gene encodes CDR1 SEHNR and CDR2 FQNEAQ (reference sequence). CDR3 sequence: CASSSDLVEAFF. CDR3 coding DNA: TGTGCCAGCAGCTCTGACCTCGTAGAAGCTTTCTTT.

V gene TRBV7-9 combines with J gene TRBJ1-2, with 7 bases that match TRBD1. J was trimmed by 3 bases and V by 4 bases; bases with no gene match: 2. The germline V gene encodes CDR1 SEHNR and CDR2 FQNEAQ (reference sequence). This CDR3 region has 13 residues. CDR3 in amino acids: CASSSGTDYGYTF. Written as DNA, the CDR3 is TGTGCCAGCAGCTCCGGGACAGACTATGGCTACACCTTC.

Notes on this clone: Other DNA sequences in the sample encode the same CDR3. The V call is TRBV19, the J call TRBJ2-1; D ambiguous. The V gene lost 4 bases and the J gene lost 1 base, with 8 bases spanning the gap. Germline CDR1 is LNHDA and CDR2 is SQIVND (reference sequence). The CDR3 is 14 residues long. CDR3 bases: TGTGCCAGTAGTAGCCGGCTATCCTACAATGAGCAGTTCTTC. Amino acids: CASSSRLSYNEQFF.

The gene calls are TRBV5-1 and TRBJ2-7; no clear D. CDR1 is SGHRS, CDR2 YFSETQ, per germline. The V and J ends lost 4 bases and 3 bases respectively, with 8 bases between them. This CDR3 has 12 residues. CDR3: CASSVSSYEQYF. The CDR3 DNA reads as TGCGCCAGCAGCGTCTCAAGCTACGAGCAGTACTTC.

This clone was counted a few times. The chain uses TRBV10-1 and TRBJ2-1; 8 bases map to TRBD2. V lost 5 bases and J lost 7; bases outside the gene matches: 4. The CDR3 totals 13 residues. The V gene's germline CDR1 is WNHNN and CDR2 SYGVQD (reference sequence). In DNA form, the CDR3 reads TGCGCCAGCAGTAAGCGGGAGAAGAATGAGCAGTTCTTC. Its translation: CASSKREKNEQFF.

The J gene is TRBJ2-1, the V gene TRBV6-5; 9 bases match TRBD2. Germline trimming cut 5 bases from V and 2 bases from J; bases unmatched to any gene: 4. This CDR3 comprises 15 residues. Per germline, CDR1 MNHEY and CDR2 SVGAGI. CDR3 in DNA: TGTGCCAGCAGTGCGACTAGCGGACCCTACAATGAGCAGTTCTTC. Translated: CASSATSGPYNEQFF.

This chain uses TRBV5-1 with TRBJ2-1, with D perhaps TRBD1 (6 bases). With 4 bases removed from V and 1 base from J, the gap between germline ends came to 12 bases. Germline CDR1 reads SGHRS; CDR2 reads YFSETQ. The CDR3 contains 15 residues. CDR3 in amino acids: CASSTNRVSYNEQFF. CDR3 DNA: TGCGCCAGCAGCACGAACAGGGTGTCCTACAATGAGCAGTTCTTC. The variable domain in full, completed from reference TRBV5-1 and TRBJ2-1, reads KAGVTQTPRYLIKTRGQQVTLSCSPISGHRSVSWYQQTPGQGLQFLFEYFSETQRNKGNFPGRFSGRQFSNSRSEMNVSTLELGDSALYLCASSTNRVSYNEQFFGPGTRLTVL.

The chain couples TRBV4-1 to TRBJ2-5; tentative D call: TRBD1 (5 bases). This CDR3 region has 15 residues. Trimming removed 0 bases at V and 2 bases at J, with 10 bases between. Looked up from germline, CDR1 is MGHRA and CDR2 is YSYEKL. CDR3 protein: CASSQDGAGQETQYF. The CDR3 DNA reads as TGCGCCAGCAGCCAAGATGGGGCAGGGCAAGAGACCCAGTACTTC.

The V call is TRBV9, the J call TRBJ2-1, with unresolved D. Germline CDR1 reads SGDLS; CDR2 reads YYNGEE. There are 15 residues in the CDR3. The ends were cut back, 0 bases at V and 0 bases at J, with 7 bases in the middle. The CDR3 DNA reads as TGTGCCAGCAGCGTAGAAGGCGCCTCCTACAATGAGCAGTTCTTC. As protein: CASSVEGASYNEQFF.